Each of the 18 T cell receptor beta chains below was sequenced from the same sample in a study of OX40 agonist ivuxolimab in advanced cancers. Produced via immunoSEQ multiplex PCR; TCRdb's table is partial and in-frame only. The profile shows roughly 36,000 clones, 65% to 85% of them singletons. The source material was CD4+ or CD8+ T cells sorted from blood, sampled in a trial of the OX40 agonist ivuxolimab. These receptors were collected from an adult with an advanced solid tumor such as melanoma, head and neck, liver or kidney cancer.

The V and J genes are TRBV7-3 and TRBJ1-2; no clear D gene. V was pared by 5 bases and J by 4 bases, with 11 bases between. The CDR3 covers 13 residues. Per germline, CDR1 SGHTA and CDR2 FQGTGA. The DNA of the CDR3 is TGTGCCAGCAGCCCGCCAGCAATCTATGGCTACACCTTC. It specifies CASSPPAIYGYTF.

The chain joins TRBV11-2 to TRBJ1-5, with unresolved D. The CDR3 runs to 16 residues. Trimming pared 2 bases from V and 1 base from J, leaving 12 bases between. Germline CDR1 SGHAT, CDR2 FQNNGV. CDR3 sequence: CASSLQSFGSNQPQHF. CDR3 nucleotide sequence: TGTGCCAGCAGCTTACAGTCCTTCGGAAGCAATCAGCCCCAGCATTTT.

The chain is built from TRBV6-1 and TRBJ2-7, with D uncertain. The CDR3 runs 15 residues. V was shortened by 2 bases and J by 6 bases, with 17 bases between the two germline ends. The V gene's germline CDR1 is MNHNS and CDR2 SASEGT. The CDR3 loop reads CASSELVTPLSEQYF. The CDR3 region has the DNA TGTGCCAGCAGTGAATTAGTTACTCCCCTAAGCGAGCAGTACTTC.

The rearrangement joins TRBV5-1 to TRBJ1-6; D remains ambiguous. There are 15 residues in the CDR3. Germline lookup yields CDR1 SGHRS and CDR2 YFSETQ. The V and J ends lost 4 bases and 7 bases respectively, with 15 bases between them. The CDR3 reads CASSRLERLNSPLHF. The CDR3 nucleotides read TGCGCCAGCAGCCGCCTGGAGAGGCTCAATTCACCCCTCCACTTT.

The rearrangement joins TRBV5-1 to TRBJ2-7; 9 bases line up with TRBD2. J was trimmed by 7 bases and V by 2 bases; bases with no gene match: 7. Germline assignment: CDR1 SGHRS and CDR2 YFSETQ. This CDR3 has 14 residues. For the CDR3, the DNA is TGCGCCAGCAGCTTTAGCGGGGGAGCCCAGGAGCAGTACTTC. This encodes CASSFSGGAQEQYF.

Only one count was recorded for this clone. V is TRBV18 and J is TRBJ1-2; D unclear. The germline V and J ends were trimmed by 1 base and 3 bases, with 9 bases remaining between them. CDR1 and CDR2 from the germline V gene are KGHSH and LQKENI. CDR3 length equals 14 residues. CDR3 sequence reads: CASSPQIEDYGYTF. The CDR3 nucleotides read TGTGCCAGCTCACCACAGATTGAGGACTATGGCTACACCTTC.

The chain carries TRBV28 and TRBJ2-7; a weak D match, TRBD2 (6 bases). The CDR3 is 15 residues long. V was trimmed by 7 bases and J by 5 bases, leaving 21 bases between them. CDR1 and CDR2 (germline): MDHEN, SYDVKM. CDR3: CASNSGGPGHDEQYF. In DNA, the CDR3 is TGTGCCAGCAATTCAGGAGGGCCGGGTCATGACGAGCAGTACTTC. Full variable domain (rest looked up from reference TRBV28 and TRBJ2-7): DVKVTQSSRYLVKRTGEKVFLECVQDMDHENMFWYRQDPGLGLRLIYFSYDVKMKEKGDIPEGYSVSREKKERFSLILESASTNQTSMYLCASNSGGPGHDEQYFGPGTRLTVT.

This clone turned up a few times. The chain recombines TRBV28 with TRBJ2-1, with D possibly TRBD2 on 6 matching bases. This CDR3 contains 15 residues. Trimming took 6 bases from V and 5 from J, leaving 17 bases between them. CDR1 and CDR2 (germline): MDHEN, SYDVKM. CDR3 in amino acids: CASSLPGRDHNEQFF. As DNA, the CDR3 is TGTGCCAGCAGCTTACCGGGGCGGGACCACAATGAGCAGTTCTTC.

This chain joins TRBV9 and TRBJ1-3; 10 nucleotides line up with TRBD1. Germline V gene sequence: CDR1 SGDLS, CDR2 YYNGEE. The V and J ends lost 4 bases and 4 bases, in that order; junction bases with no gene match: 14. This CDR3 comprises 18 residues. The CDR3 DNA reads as TGTGCCAGCAGCACGCAACCGGGACAGGGGTTGTTGGGAAACACCATATATTTT. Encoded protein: CASSTQPGQGLLGNTIYF.

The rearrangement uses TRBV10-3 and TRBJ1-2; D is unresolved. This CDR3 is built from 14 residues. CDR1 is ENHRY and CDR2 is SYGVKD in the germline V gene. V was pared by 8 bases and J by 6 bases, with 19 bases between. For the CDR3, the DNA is TGTGCCATCTCCTCCCAGCTACGGGAGGATGGCTACACCTTC. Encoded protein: CAISSQLREDGYTF.

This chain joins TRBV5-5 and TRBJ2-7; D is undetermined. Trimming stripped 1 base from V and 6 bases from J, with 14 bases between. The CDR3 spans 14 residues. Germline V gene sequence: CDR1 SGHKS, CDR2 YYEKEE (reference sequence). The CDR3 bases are TGTGCCAGCAGCTTGCTTTCGGCCCCGGGCGAGCAGTACTTC. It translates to CASSLLSAPGEQYF.

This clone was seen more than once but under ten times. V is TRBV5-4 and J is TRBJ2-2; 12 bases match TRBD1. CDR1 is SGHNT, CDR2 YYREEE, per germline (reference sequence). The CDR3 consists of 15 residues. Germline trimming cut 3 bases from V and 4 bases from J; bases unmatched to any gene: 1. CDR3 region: CASSWGQGATGELFF. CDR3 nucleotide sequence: TGTGCCAGCAGCTGGGGACAGGGGGCCACCGGGGAGCTGTTTTTT.

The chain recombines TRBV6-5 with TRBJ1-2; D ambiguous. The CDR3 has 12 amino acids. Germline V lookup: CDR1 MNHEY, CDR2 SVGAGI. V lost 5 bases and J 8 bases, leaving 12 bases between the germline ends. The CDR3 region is CASSDRSSGYTF. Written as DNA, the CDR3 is TGTGCCAGCAGTGACCGATCGTCGGGCTACACCTTC.

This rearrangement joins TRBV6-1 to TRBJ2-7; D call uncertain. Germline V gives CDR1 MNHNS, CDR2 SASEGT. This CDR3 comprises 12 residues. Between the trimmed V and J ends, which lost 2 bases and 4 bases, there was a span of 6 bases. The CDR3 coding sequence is TGTGCCAGCAGTGAAAGGGTGTACGAGCAGTACTTC. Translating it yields CASSERVYEQYF.

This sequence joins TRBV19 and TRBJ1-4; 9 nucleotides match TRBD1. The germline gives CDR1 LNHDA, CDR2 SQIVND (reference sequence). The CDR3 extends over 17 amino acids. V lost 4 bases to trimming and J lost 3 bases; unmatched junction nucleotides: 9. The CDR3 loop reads CASSTGTGRRANEKLFF. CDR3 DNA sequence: TGTGCCAGTAGTACCGGGACAGGGAGGAGGGCTAATGAAAAACTGTTTTTT.

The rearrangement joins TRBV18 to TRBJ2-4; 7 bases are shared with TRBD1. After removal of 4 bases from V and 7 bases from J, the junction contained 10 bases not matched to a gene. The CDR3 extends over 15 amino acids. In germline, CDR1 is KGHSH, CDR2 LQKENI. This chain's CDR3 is CASSLTGRGDNIQYF. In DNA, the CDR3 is TGTGCCAGCTCACTGACAGGGAGAGGGGACAACATTCAGTACTTC.

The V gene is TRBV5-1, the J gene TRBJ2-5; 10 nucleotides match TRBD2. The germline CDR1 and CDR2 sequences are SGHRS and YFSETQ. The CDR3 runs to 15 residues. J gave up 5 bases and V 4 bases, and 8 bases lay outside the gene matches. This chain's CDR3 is CASSSSGRAWETQYF. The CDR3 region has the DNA TGCGCCAGCAGCAGCAGCGGGAGGGCCTGGGAGACCCAGTACTTC.

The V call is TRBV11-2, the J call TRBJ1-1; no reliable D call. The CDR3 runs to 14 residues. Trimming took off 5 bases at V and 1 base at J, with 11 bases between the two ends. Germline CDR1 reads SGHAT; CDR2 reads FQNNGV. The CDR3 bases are TGTGCCAGCAGCCGTACTATAGGGAACACTGAAGCTTTCTTT. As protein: CASSRTIGNTEAFF.